This T cell receptor beta chain was retrieved from a study of cytomegalovirus exposure and HLA in healthy donors. The CDR3 contains 15 residues. CDR1 is SGHDN and CDR2 is FVKESK in the germline V gene. Unmatched junction bases numbered 7, after V lost 5 bases and J lost 1 base. PCR involved 60 Vbeta and 13 Jbeta primers. As originally analysed: Approximately 11 million shared chains were among the about 80 million unique TCR beta chains that a later analysis counted. Sequenced by immunoSEQ multiplex PCR; TCRdb stores in-frame clones only, minus some. V, J and clone size derive from that table, while D and trimming were established from the DNA sequence. This table has over 75,000 clones, around 74% appearing once. Study results and limitations: A later analysis reported that several of the most significant clusters appeared to be linked to common viral pathogens, among them Epstein-Barr virus.

Comment on this clone: Its antigen is as yet unknown.

This clonotype was sampled from a man aged 35 to 55 in good health and CMV-seropositive. Input material: PBMCs. This rearrangement joins TRBV14 to TRBJ1-1; 7 bases are a match to TRBD1. The CDR3 spells CASSGRGQRNTEAFF. In nucleotides, the CDR3 is TGTGCCAGCAGCGGAAGGGGACAGAGGAACACTGAAGCTTTCTTT.